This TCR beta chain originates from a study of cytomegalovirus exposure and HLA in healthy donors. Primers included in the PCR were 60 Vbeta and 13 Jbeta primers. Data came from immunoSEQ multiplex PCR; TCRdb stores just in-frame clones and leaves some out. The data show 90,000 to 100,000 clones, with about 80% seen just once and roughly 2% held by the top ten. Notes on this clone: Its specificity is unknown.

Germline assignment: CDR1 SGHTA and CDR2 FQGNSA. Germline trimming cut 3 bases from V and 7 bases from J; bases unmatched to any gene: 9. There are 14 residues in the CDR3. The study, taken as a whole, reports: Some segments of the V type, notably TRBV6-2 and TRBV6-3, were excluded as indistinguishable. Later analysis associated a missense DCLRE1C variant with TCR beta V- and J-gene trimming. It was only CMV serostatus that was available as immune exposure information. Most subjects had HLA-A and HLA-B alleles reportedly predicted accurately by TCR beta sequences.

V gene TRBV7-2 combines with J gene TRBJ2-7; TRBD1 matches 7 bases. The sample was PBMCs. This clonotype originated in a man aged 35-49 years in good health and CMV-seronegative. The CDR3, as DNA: TGTGCCAGCAGCTTGACACAGGGGTTCGGAGAGCAGTACTTC. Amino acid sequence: CASSLTQGFGEQYF.